Given below is one T cell receptor beta chain in context. Its antigen is not known. PCR used 60 Vbeta primers and 13 Jbeta primers. Clones were sequenced by immunoSEQ multiplex PCR, and TCRdb holds only the in-frame ones, with some missing. The sample lists around 150,000 clones, about 72% occurring once. Trimming cost V 0 bases and J 7 bases; bases outside gene matches: 13. Germline CDR1 SGDLS, CDR2 YYNGEE. The CDR3 consists of 16 residues. The data stem from a study of cytomegalovirus exposure and HLA in healthy donors. Study in general: Previous work identified some 120 million unique TCR beta sequences from around 200 million T cells. Study-wide points: There was a cluster of highly shared sequence variants that was likely a sequencing artifact. A link between a missense DCLRE1C variant and TCR beta V- and J-gene trimming emerged from a later analysis.

Healthy bone marrow donors made up the donor group. This receptor was taken from a man in his forties in good health and CMV-seronegative. Sequences were obtained from PBMCs. The chain has TRBV9 and TRBJ2-7; 7 bases line up with TRBD2. CDR3 loop: CASSVALRAGVREQYF. As DNA, the CDR3 is TGTGCCAGCAGCGTAGCCCTCCGGGCGGGAGTGAGGGAGCAGTACTTC.